This is a list of T cell receptor beta chains from one sample in a study of blood T cell repertoires in COVID-19. Sequenced by immunoSEQ multiplex PCR; TCRdb stores in-frame clones only, minus some. The table lists approximately 490,000 clones, about nine tenths of them singletons. Sequenced material: PBMCs or T cells enriched from blood (not recorded which). Every receptor here comes from a woman between 18 and 29 years old who had recovered from COVID-19. The conserved cysteine and the conserved F or W are not part of the CDR3 here. The order of the fields is J gene, V gene, CDR3 protein.

j_call: TRBJ2-5; v_call: TRBV3-1/TRBV3-2; cdr3_aa: ASSPLEGETQY
j_call: TRBJ2-5; v_call: TRBV10-3; cdr3_aa: AISSGSQETQY
j_call: TRBJ2-3; v_call: TRBV14; cdr3_aa: ASRPSGGPASTQY
j_call: TRBJ2-3; v_call: TRBV7-6; cdr3_aa: ASSAGTSGDVDTQY
j_call: TRBJ1-2; v_call: TRBV27; cdr3_aa: ASRTIDEEDGYT
j_call: TRBJ2-1; v_call: TRBV25-1; cdr3_aa: ASSGTGTGGTHYNEQF
j_call: TRBJ2-1; v_call: TRBV29-1; cdr3_aa: SVERLAGWGEQF
j_call: TRBJ2-5; v_call: TRBV2; cdr3_aa: ASSVEFLETQY
j_call: TRBJ2-7; v_call: TRBV25-1; cdr3_aa: ASSNQGPSYEQY
j_call: TRBJ2-5; v_call: TRBV28; cdr3_aa: ASSPDRAGQETQY
j_call: TRBJ1-1; v_call: TRBV11-3; cdr3_aa: ASSLQGQNTEAF
j_call: TRBJ1-5; v_call: TRBV7-8; cdr3_aa: ASSLGGTGNQPQH
j_call: TRBJ2-7; v_call: TRBV12-5; cdr3_aa: ASGLVPEDVYEQY
j_call: TRBJ2-6; v_call: TRBV9; cdr3_aa: ASSGPYRSGANVLT
j_call: TRBJ1-5; v_call: TRBV6-1; cdr3_aa: ASSDAVNQPQH
j_call: TRBJ2-7; v_call: TRBV19; cdr3_aa: ASSIDEAYEQY